These 25 T cell receptor beta chains were sequenced from one sample in a study of blood T cell repertoires in COVID-19. Sequencing was performed with immunoSEQ multiplex PCR; in TCRdb, only in-frame clones are kept and a portion is missing. The sample lists roughly 100,000 clones; roughly nine tenths were seen once. The sample comprised peripheral blood. The receptors derive from a human donor in a cohort sampled during active COVID-19.

The V gene is TRBV6-6, the J gene TRBJ1-1; perhaps TRBD1 as D (5 bases). Deletions cut 2 bases from V and 7 bases from J, with 11 bases between. The CDR3 loop spans 13 amino acids. Germline CDR1 MNHNY, CDR2 SVGAGI (reference sequence). The DNA for the CDR3 is TGTGCCAGCAGTTACGCAGGGTTGAATGAAGCTTTCTTT. The encoded protein is CASSYAGLNEAFF.

This chain connects TRBV25-1 to TRBJ2-4; D is perhaps TRBD2 (6 bases). The CDR3 runs to 15 residues. V lost 6 bases to trimming and J lost 4 bases, with 16 bases between them. CDR1 and CDR2 (germline): MGHDK, SYGVNS. This CDR3 reads CASSEGGGRKNIQYF. The CDR3 DNA follows: TGTGCCAGCAGCGAGGGCGGAGGGAGGAAAAACATTCAGTACTTC.

The chain employs TRBV30 and TRBJ1-2; 9 nucleotides agree with TRBD1. The germline CDR1 and CDR2 sequences are GTSNPN and SVGIG (reference sequence). This CDR3 is built from 14 residues. V trimming: 2 bases; J trimming: 8 bases; junction bases outside the gene matches: 9. The CDR3 DNA is TGTGCCTGGAGTTTAGGGGACAGGGCTGGGGGCTACACCTTC. Its protein is CAWSLGDRAGGYTF. The full variable domain, with the rest looked up from reference TRBV30 and TRBJ1-2, is SQTIHQWPATLVQPVGSPLSLECTVEGTSNPNLYWYRQAAGRGLQLLFYSVGIGQISSEVPQNLSASRPQDRQFILSSKKLLLSDSGFYLCAWSLGDRAGGYTFGSGTRLTVV.

This clone was counted a single time. V gene TRBV7-3 combines with J gene TRBJ2-1, with TRBD2 as a possible D gene (6 bases). Trimming took off 0 bases at V and 0 bases at J, with 9 bases between the two ends. Germline V CDR1 and CDR2: SGHTA, FQGTGA. This CDR3 region has 16 residues. DNA of the CDR3: TGTGCCAGCAGCTTAACTCGGGGGAGCTCCTACAATGAGCAGTTCTTC. Its translation is CASSLTRGSSYNEQFF.

The chain recombines TRBV11-2 with TRBJ2-1, with D perhaps TRBD2 (5 bases). The CDR3 consists of 12 residues. The germline V and J ends were trimmed by 3 bases and 10 bases, with 10 bases remaining between them. Germline V CDR1 and CDR2: SGHAT, FQNNGV. The CDR3 region is CASSFVGVEQFF. The DNA of the CDR3 is TGTGCCAGCAGCTTTGTGGGAGTGGAGCAGTTCTTC.

CDR3 sequence reads: CASSTPGGLDEQYF. The CDR3 DNA reads as TGTGCCAGCAGCACCCCAGGGGGCCTCGACGAGCAGTACTTC. V and J are TRBV28 and TRBJ2-7, with 8 bases fitting TRBD1. The CDR3 covers 14 residues. Germline V gene lookup returns CDR1 MDHEN and CDR2 SYDVKM. The trim removed 6 bases at V and 5 bases at J, leaving 9 bases unmatched. Based on the CDR3 plus reference TRBV28 and TRBJ2-7, the full variable domain is DVKVTQSSRYLVKRTGEKVFLECVQDMDHENMFWYRQDPGLGLRLIYFSYDVKMKEKGDIPEGYSVSREKKERFSLILESASTNQTSMYLCASSTPGGLDEQYFGPGTRLTVT.

The V call is TRBV4-3, the J call TRBJ2-5; 7 nucleotides align to TRBD1. The germline gives CDR1 LGHNA, CDR2 YSLEER. This CDR3 contains 14 residues. The V gene end was trimmed by 5 bases and the J gene end by 4 bases; junction bases not matched to a gene: 7. Here the CDR3 DNA reads TGCGCCAGCAGCGCCGACGCAGGGGGAGAGACCCAGTACTTC. Its translation is CASSADAGGETQYF.

The chain carries TRBV7-9 and TRBJ2-7; TRBD2 matches 9 bases. The CDR3 has 17 amino acids. Germline CDR1 and CDR2: SEHNR and FQNEAQ (reference sequence). The V and J ends lost 5 bases and 2 bases, in that order; junction bases with no gene match: 13. The CDR3: CASSATAGGLYAYEQYF. As DNA, the CDR3 is TGTGCCAGCAGCGCAACAGCGGGGGGTCTTTACGCCTACGAGCAGTACTTC.

The rearrangement links TRBV4-3 to TRBJ2-7, with 7 bases aligning to TRBD1. From germline, CDR1 is LGHNA and CDR2 YSLEER. Trimming at V came to 3 bases and at J to 3 bases, leaving 20 bases not matched to a gene. The CDR3 is 19 residues long. CDR3 in amino acids: CASSHRTIITGTDYYEQYF. The CDR3 DNA reads as TGCGCCAGCAGCCACCGTACCATAATAACAGGGACAGACTACTACGAGCAGTACTTC.

This chain joins TRBV4-1 and TRBJ1-1, with a tentative D call TRBD1 (5 bases). The germline CDR1 and CDR2 sequences are MGHRA and YSYEKL. V was trimmed by 0 bases and J by 10 bases, leaving 12 bases between them. The CDR3 consists of 13 residues. The CDR3 sequence: CASSQERTYSAFF. The CDR3 DNA reads TGCGCCAGCAGCCAAGAAAGGACATATTCAGCTTTCTTT.

About this clone: This CDR3 is also generated by other DNA sequences in the sample. The chain has TRBV5-4 and TRBJ1-2; 9 bases are shared with TRBD1. The CDR3 is 13 amino acids. Germline CDR1 is SGHNT and CDR2 is YYREEE (reference sequence). Trimming took 4 bases from V and 6 from J; bases not matched to a gene: 4. The CDR3 nucleotides read TGTGCCAGCAGCCCCACAGGGGGCAATGGCTACACCTTC. Residues: CASSPTGGNGYTF.

The CDR3 sequence is CASSMGTSVGRGDTQYF. The CDR3 DNA reads TGTGCCAGTAGTATGGGGACTAGCGTCGGGCGCGGGGATACGCAGTATTTT. This chain uses TRBV19 with TRBJ2-3, with 10 bases lining up with TRBD2. V shed 3 bases, J shed 6 bases, and the junction held 12 bases outside the gene matches. The CDR3 contains 17 residues. Germline loops: CDR1 LNHDA, CDR2 SQIVND (reference sequence).

V and J are TRBV4-3 and TRBJ1-2; maybe TRBD1 (6 bases). V gave up 0 bases and J gave up 1 base, with 12 bases separating them. The CDR3 loop spans 16 amino acids. Germline-derived CDR1 and CDR2 are LGHNA and YSLEER. The DNA of the CDR3 is TGCGCCAGCAGCCAAGATGGACAGAAGGTTAACTATGGCTACACCTTC. It encodes CASSQDGQKVNYGYTF.

The chain couples TRBV5-6 to TRBJ2-7; 12 bases line up with TRBD2. Germline V lookup: CDR1 SGHDT, CDR2 YYEEEE. CDR3 length equals 15 residues. Trimming took 4 bases from V and 3 from J; bases not matched to a gene: 5. CDR3 in DNA: TGTGCCAGCAGCGGAACTAGCGGGGGGTACTACGAGCAGTACTTC. Translation: CASSGTSGGYYEQYF.

The genes are TRBV11-3 and TRBJ2-5; 7 bases are a match to TRBD2. In germline, CDR1 is SGHNT, CDR2 YENEEA. The trim removed 1 base at V and 2 bases at J, leaving 7 bases unmatched. The CDR3 has 16 amino acids. CDR3 region: CASSLGGAGDQETQYF. The CDR3 DNA follows: TGTGCCAGCAGCTTAGGAGGGGCGGGAGATCAAGAGACCCAGTACTTC.

This clone occurred once. The chain is built from TRBV3-1 (or the pseudogene TRBV3-2) and TRBJ2-1; 8 bases map to TRBD2. J lost 2 bases, V lost 0 bases, and 12 bases had no gene match. CDR1 LGHDT and CDR2 YNNKEL come from the germline V gene (reference sequence). There are 19 residues in the CDR3. DNA of the CDR3: TGTGCCAGCAGCCAAGATTCCCTTGCGCGGGGGGCGACCTACAATGAGCAGTTCTTC. It is translated as CASSQDSLARGATYNEQFF.

The chain is built from TRBV29-1 and TRBJ2-7, with 11 bases aligning to TRBD2. CDR1 and CDR2 (germline): SQVTM, ANQGSEA. Germline trimming cut 6 bases from V and 12 bases from J; bases unmatched to any gene: 10. This CDR3 is built from 12 residues. Here the CDR3 reads CSVATSGSRRYF. CDR3 nucleotide sequence: TGCAGCGTCGCTACTAGCGGGAGCCGTAGGTACTTC.

The chain is built from TRBV2 and TRBJ1-4; TRBD1 is a possible D gene (5 bases). Trimming cost V 8 bases and J 6 bases, with 16 bases left between them. The CDR3 consists of 14 residues. Germline lookup yields CDR1 SNHLY and CDR2 FYNNEI. As DNA, the CDR3 is TGTGCCAGCGGTGTTTTTAGGGGTGATGAAAAACTGTTTTTT. It codes for CASGVFRGDEKLFF.

The chain joins TRBV29-1 to TRBJ2-3; 12 bases are shared with TRBD2. Trimming took 4 bases from V and 4 from J; bases not matched to a gene: 6. Germline V lookup: CDR1 SQVTM, CDR2 ANQGSEA. CDR3 length: 15 amino acids. Here the CDR3 DNA reads TGCAGCGTTGCGACTGGACTAGCGGGATCAGATACGCAGTATTTT. As protein: CSVATGLAGSDTQYF.

This chain connects TRBV4-3 to TRBJ1-2; 7 bases are shared with TRBD1. J gave up 8 bases and V 0 bases, and 6 bases lay outside the gene matches. The germline V gene has CDR1 LGHNA and CDR2 YSLEER. This CDR3 is 14 amino acids long. The CDR3: CASSQEVTGFGYTF. CDR3 coding DNA: TGCGCCAGCAGCCAAGAGGTGACAGGGTTCGGCTACACCTTC.

The chain has TRBV4-1 and TRBJ1-3, with 10 bases matching TRBD1. The CDR3 has 16 amino acids. Per the germline V gene, CDR1 is MGHRA and CDR2 is YSYEKL. The V gene end was trimmed by 4 bases and the J gene end by 3 bases; junction bases not matched to a gene: 6. The CDR3 coding sequence is TGCGCCAGCAGCCTAGTGACAGGGGGCGATGGAAACACCATATATTTT. Translation: CASSLVTGGDGNTIYF.

The chain links TRBV2 to TRBJ2-7, with 12 bases aligning to TRBD1. The CDR3 has 17 amino acids. CDR1 is SNHLY and CDR2 is FYNNEI in the germline V gene. Losses at the gene ends were 8 bases for V and 2 bases for J; bases not matched to a gene: 13. The CDR3 sequence is CASQRGTGGRRAYEQYF. The CDR3 DNA reads as TGTGCCAGCCAACGAGGGACAGGGGGCAGGAGGGCCTACGAGCAGTACTTC.

V gene TRBV6-2 or TRBV6-3 combines with J gene TRBJ1-1; D is uncertain. The CDR3 has 14 residues. Trimming removed 2 bases at V and 2 bases at J, with 9 bases between. From germline, CDR1 is MNHEY and CDR2 SVGEGT. CDR3 protein: CASSYDTENTEAFF. CDR3 sequence (DNA): TGTGCCAGCAGTTACGACACAGAAAACACTGAAGCTTTCTTT.

The CDR3 sequence is CATSRETSGSTDTQYF. In nucleotides, the CDR3 is TGTGCCACCAGCAGAGAAACCTCAGGTAGCACAGATACGCAGTATTTT. The genes are TRBV15 and TRBJ2-3; D call uncertain. V was shortened by 0 bases and J by 0 bases, with 10 bases between the two germline ends. Germline CDR1 and CDR2: LNHNV and YYDKDF (reference sequence). The CDR3 totals 16 residues.

The genes are TRBV18 and TRBJ1-1, with 7 positions matching TRBD1. This CDR3 region has 14 residues. V lost 6 bases to trimming and J lost 4 bases; unmatched junction nucleotides: 8. Germline CDR1 is KGHSH and CDR2 is LQKENI. In nucleotides, the CDR3 is TGTGCCAGCTCTCCCGAGGGGGCGGGCACTGAAGCTTTCTTT. Translating it yields CASSPEGAGTEAFF. The complete variable domain, with remaining parts taken from reference TRBV18 and TRBJ1-1, reads NAGVMQNPRHLVRRRGQEARLRCSPMKGHSHVYWYRQLPEEGLKFMVYLQKENIIDESGMPKERFSAEFPKEGPSILRIQQVVRGDSAAYFCASSPEGAGTEAFFGQGTRLTVV.